The clone carrying this T cell receptor beta chain was observed a few times. No antigen is known for it. These data come from a study of cytomegalovirus exposure and HLA in healthy donors. Study observations and caveats: Presence/absence analyses treated sequencing depth as roughly uniform across donors. Researchers catalogued under 200 TCR beta chains as cytomegalovirus-associated. For TCR beta chains, V- and J-gene trimming was later linked to a missense DCLRE1C variant.

The PCR had 60 Vbeta and 13 Jbeta primers. Using immunoSEQ multiplex PCR, the repertoire was profiled, and TCRdb retains in-frame clones only, with some absent. The data show about 94,000 clones, 78% seen once. The CDR3 loop spans 13 amino acids. The germline gives CDR1 LGHNA, CDR2 YSLEER. V was shortened by 0 bases and J by 6 bases, with 6 bases between the two germline ends. Sequenced sample: PBMCs. V usage is TRBV4-3 and J usage is TRBJ2-1; D not certain. The sequence derives from a woman aged 55-69 years in good health and CMV-seronegative. The CDR3 DNA is TGCGCCAGCAGCCAAGAGTCTACCAATGAGCAGTTCTTC. It codes for CASSQESTNEQFF.